This TCR beta chain derives from a study of CD8+ T cells in alopecia areata. Extracted RNA was reverse transcribed, and the resulting cDNA served as sequencing template. Sequencing used immunoSEQ multiplex PCR; TCRdb keeps in-frame clones, though not all of them. The sample consists of 150,000 to 250,000 clones, approximately 60% of them appearing once. Trimming took off 0 bases at V and 5 bases at J, with 10 bases between the two ends. CDR3 length: 14 residues. Germline assignment: CDR1 SNHLY and CDR2 FYNNEI. Treatment given: oral pan-JAK inhibitor, 5-10 mg twice daily. The sequence was collected from a human donor with alopecia areata. V usage is TRBV2 and J usage is TRBJ1-1; D uncertain. Sequenced here: CD4+ T cells sorted from blood, sampled at week 4, from a patient treated with tofacitinib. In nucleotides, the CDR3 is TGTGCCAGCAGTGAAGCGTCCGGGAGGACTGAAGCTTTCTTT. This translates into CASSEASGRTEAFF.